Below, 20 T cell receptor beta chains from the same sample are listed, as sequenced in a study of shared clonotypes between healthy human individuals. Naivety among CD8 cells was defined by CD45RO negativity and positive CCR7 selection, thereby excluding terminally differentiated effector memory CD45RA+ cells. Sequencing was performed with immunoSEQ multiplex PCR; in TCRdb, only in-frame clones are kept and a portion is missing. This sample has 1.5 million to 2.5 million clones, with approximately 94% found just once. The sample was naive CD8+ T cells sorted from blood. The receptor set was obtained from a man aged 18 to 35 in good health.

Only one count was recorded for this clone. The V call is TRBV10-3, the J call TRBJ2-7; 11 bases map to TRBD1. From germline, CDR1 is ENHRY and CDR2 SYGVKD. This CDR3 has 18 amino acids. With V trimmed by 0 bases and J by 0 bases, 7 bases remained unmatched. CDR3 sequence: CAISESPGQGVYSYEQYF. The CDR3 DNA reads TGTGCCATCAGTGAGTCCCCGGGACAGGGGGTGTACTCCTACGAGCAGTACTTC.

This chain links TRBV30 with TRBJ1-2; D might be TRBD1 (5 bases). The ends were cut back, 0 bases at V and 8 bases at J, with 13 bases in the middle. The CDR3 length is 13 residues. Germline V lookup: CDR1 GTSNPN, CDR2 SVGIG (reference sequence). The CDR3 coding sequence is TGTGCCTGGAGTGTAATGGGGGGAGGAGGCTACACCTTC. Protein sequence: CAWSVMGGGGYTF.

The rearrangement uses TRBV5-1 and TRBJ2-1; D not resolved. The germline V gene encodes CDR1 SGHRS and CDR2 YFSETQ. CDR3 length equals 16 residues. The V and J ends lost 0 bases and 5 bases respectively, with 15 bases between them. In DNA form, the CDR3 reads TGCGCCAGCAGCTTGGACGGGCCACATGGGGACAATGAGCAGTTCTTC. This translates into CASSLDGPHGDNEQFF. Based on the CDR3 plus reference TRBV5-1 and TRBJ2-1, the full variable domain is KAGVTQTPRYLIKTRGQQVTLSCSPISGHRSVSWYQQTPGQGLQFLFEYFSETQRNKGNFPGRFSGRQFSNSRSEMNVSTLELGDSALYLCASSLDGPHGDNEQFFGPGTRLTVL.

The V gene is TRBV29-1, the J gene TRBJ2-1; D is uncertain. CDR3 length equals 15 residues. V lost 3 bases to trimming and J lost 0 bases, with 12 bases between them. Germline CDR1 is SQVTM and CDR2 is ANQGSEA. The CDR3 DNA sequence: TGCAGCGTTGATGCCGGTCTGAGCTCCTACAATGAGCAGTTCTTC. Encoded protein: CSVDAGLSSYNEQFF.

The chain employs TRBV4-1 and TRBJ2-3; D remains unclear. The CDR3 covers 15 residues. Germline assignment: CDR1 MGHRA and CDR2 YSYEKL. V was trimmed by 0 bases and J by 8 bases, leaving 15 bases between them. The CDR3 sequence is CASSQEAWTQATQYF. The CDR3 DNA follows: TGCGCCAGCAGCCAAGAAGCCTGGACCCAGGCTACGCAGTATTTT.

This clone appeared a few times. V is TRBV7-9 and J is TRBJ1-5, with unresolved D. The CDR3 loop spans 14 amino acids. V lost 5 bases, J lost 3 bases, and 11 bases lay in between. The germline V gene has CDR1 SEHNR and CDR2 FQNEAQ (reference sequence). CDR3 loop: CASSQSGSNQPQHF. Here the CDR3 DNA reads TGTGCCAGCAGCCAAAGCGGTTCCAATCAGCCCCAGCATTTT.

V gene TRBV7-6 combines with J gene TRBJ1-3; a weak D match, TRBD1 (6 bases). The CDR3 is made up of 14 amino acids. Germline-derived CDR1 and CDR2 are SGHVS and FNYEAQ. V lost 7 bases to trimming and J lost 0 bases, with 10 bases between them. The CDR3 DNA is TGTGCCAGCATCCCGGGGGCCTCTGGAAACACCATATATTTT. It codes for CASIPGASGNTIYF.

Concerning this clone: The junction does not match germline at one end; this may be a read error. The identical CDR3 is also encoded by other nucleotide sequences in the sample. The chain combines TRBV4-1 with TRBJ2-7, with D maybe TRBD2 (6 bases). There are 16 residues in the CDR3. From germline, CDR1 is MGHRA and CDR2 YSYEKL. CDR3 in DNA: TGCGCCAGCAGCCAAGAGGTGGATAGCGGCAACTACGAGCAGTATTTC. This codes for CASSQEVDSGNYEQYF.

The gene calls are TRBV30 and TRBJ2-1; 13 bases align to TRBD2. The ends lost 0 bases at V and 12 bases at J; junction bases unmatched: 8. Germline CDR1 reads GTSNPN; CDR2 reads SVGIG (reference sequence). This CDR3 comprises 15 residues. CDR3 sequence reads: CAWSVTSGGYKGQFF. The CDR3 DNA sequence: TGTGCCTGGAGTGTGACTAGCGGGGGGTATAAGGGGCAGTTCTTC.

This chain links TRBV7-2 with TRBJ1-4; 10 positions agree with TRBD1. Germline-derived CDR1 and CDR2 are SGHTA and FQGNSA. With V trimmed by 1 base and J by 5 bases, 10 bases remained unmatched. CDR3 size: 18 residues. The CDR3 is CASSLEGGTGAPNEKLFF. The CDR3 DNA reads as TGTGCCAGCAGCTTAGAAGGGGGGACAGGGGCCCCGAATGAAAAACTGTTTTTT.

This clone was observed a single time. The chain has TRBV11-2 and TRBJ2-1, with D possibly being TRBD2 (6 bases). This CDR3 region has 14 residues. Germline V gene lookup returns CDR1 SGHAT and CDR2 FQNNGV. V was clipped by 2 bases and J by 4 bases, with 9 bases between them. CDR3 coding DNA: TGTGCCAGCAGCTTATTCGGGGGATACAATGAGCAGTTCTTC. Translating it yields CASSLFGGYNEQFF.

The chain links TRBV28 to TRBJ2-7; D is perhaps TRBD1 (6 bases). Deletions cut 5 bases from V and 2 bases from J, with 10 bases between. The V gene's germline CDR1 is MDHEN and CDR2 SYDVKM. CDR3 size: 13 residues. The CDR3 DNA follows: TGTGCCAGCAGTACGGACAGCCCCTACGAGCAGTACTTC. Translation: CASSTDSPYEQYF.

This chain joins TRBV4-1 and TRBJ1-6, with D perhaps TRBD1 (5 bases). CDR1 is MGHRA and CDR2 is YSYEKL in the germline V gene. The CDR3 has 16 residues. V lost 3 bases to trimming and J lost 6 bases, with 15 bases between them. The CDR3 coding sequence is TGCGCCAGCAGCCAGCGACGGGACCCCGCTAATTCACCCCTCCACTTT. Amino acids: CASSQRRDPANSPLHF.

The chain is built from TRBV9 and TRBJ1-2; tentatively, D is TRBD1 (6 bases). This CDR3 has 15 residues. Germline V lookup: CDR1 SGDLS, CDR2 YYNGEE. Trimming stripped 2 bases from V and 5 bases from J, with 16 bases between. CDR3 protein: CASSVFPGAGYGYTF. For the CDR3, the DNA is TGTGCCAGCAGCGTGTTTCCAGGGGCGGGTTATGGCTACACCTTC.

CDR3 bases: TGTGCCAGCAGTGAAATCGTGCGGGGGTTTCAGCGCACCTTC. Translated, it gives CASSEIVRGFQRTF. The chain carries TRBV6-1 and TRBJ1-2; tentatively, D is TRBD1 (5 bases). The V end was cut by 2 bases, the J end by 13 bases, with 20 bases between. Germline CDR1 reads MNHNS; CDR2 reads SASEGT. This CDR3 has 14 amino acids.

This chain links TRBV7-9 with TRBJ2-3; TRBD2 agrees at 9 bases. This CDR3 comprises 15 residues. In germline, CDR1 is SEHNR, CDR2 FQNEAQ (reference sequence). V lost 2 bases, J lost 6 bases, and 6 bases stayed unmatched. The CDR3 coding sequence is TGTGCCAGCAGCTTACTAGCGGGGATGTCGGATACGCAGTATTTT. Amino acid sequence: CASSLLAGMSDTQYF.

The CDR3 region has the DNA TGCGCCAGCAGCCAAGGGGGACAGGGAGTTTACACCGGGGAGCTGTTTTTT. This encodes CASSQGGQGVYTGELFF. The chain links TRBV4-3 to TRBJ2-2; 9 nucleotides agree with TRBD1. Germline trimming cut 1 base from V and 3 bases from J; bases unmatched to any gene: 6. This CDR3 region has 17 residues. Germline assignment: CDR1 LGHNA and CDR2 YSLEER.

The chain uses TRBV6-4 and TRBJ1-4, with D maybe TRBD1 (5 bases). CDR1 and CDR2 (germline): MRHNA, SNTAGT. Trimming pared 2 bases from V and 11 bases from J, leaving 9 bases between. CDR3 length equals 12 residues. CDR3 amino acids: CASSDRKGKLFF. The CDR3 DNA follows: TGTGCCAGCAGTGACAGAAAGGGGAAACTGTTTTTT.

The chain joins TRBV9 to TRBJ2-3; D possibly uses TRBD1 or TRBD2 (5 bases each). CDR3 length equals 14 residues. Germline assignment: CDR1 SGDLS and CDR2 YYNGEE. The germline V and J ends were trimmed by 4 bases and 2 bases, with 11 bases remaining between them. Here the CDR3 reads CASSPWGNTDTQYF. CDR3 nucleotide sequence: TGTGCCAGCAGCCCATGGGGGAACACAGATACGCAGTATTTT.

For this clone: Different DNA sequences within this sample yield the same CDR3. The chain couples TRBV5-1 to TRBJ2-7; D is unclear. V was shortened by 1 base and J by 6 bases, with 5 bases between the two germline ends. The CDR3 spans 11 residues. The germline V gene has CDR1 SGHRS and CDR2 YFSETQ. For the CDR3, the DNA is TGCGCCAGCAGCTTGAAGGGCGAGCAGTACTTC. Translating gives CASSLKGEQYF.